A single T cell receptor beta chain is shown here with its context. What it recognizes is unknown. The CDR3 loop spans 16 amino acids. Germline V gene lookup returns CDR1 SNHLY and CDR2 FYNNEI. V gave up 3 bases and J gave up 3 bases, with 12 bases separating them. Participants comprised healthy donors of bone marrow. This specimen comes from a study of cytomegalovirus exposure and HLA in healthy donors. The study's findings and limits: The study had only CMV serostatus as immune exposure information. Previous analysis showed most TCR beta V segments were productive about 87% or about 30% of the time.

Primers: 60 Vbeta forward and 13 Jbeta reverse. The table came from immunoSEQ multiplex PCR; TCRdb's copy has only in-frame clones and leaves some out. The table includes around 91,000 clones, more than 55% detected once. The rearrangement joins TRBV2 to TRBJ1-6; D remains unclear. Sequenced input: PBMCs. The TCR sequence derives from a human donor in good health. DNA for the CDR3: TGTGCCAGCAGTGACCAGCGCCAGCACTATAATTCACCCCTCCACTTT. This gives the protein CASSDQRQHYNSPLHF. Using reference TRBV2 and TRBJ1-6 for the parts outside the CDR3, the full variable domain is EPEVTQTPSHQVTQMGQEVILRCVPISNHLYFYWYRQILGQKVEFLVSFYNNEISEKSEIFDDQFSVERPDGSNFTLKIRSTKLEDSAMYFCASSDQRQHYNSPLHFGNGTRLTVT.